This entry lists 21 T cell receptor beta chains sequenced from one sample in a study of cytomegalovirus exposure and HLA in healthy donors. The study ran its PCR with 60 Vbeta and 13 Jbeta primers. Here immunoSEQ multiplex PCR was the method, and the copy in TCRdb shows in-frame clones only, minus some. The sample contains under 200,000 clones, 65% to 85% of which appear only once. Specimen: PBMCs. These receptors came from a male donor in good health and CMV-seropositive.

This clone showed up many times. The V and J genes are TRBV14 and TRBJ2-1, with 11 nucleotides matching TRBD2. The CDR3 is 15 amino acids. J gave up 7 bases and V 4 bases, and 6 bases lay outside the gene matches. CDR1 is SGHDN, CDR2 FVKESK, per germline. The CDR3 spells CASSRLAGMNNEQFF. DNA for the CDR3: TGTGCCAGCAGCCGACTAGCGGGAATGAATAATGAGCAGTTCTTC.

This chain links TRBV19 with TRBJ2-7, with D perhaps TRBD2 (5 bases). Trimming pared 6 bases from V and 7 bases from J, leaving 22 bases between. The CDR3 extends over 15 amino acids. Germline CDR1 is LNHDA and CDR2 is SQIVND (reference sequence). The CDR3 region is CASSPPPAVTTEQYF. CDR3 DNA sequence: TGTGCCAGTAGCCCCCCTCCTGCGGTGACTACGGAGCAGTACTTC.

The V gene is TRBV7-2, the J gene TRBJ1-2; perhaps TRBD1 as D (6 bases). V lost 3 bases, J lost 2 bases, and 13 bases lay in between. The CDR3 totals 15 residues. CDR1 SGHTA and CDR2 FQGNSA come from the germline V gene. The CDR3 coding sequence is TGTGCCAGCAGCTTGATCGCAGGGGAAAACTATGGCTACACCTTC. It encodes CASSLIAGENYGYTF.

This sequence joins TRBV5-1 and TRBJ1-5; D is possibly TRBD1 (6 bases). Trimming shortened V by 4 bases and J by 1 base, and 9 bases separated the two germline ends. Germline V CDR1 and CDR2: SGHRS, YFSETQ. The length of the CDR3 is 14 residues. The DNA for the CDR3 is TGCGCCAGCAGCCCCGGACAGAGCAATCAGCCCCAGCATTTT. Its protein product is CASSPGQSNQPQHF.

About this clone: Other DNA sequences within the sample encode an identical CDR3. The chain joins TRBV28 to TRBJ2-5; the match to TRBD2 covers 10 bases. The ends lost 3 bases at V and 2 bases at J; junction bases unmatched: 3. Germline CDR1 is MDHEN and CDR2 is SYDVKM. The CDR3 length is 15 residues. The CDR3 sequence: CASSFSSGRQETQYF. In nucleotides, the CDR3 is TGTGCCAGCAGTTTTTCTAGCGGGAGACAAGAGACCCAGTACTTC.

The chain recombines TRBV30 with TRBJ1-2; D remains ambiguous. This CDR3 spans 13 amino acids. CDR1 and CDR2 (germline): GTSNPN, SVGIG (reference sequence). V was trimmed by 1 base and J by 6 bases, leaving 12 bases between them. The CDR3 DNA is TGTGCCTGGAGTGATACCAGGTTTGATGGCTACACCTTC. Amino acid sequence: CAWSDTRFDGYTF.

The chain uses TRBV19 and TRBJ1-2; TRBD1 is a possible D gene (5 bases). Trimming took 3 bases from V and 2 from J, leaving 16 bases between them. The CDR3 spans 16 residues. Germline CDR1 reads LNHDA; CDR2 reads SQIVND (reference sequence). The CDR3 nucleotides read TGTGCCAGTAGTATGTCCGCAGGGTGGAAGAACTATGGCTACACCTTC. The encoded protein is CASSMSAGWKNYGYTF.

J is TRBJ2-7 and V is TRBV15; TRBD2 matches 15 bases. This CDR3 has 16 residues. CDR1 is LNHNV, CDR2 YYDKDF, per germline (reference sequence). Losses at the gene ends were 6 bases for V and 6 bases for J; bases not matched to a gene: 9. In DNA form, the CDR3 reads TGTGCCACCAGGCTACCCGGGACTAGCGGGAGGAGCGAGCAGTACTTC. The encoded protein is CATRLPGTSGRSEQYF.

The chain links TRBV14 to TRBJ2-5; D remains unclear. V was cut by 1 base and J by 5 bases, with 11 bases left in between. Looked up from germline, CDR1 is SGHDN and CDR2 is FVKESK. CDR3 length equals 14 residues. The CDR3 DNA reads TGTGCCAGCAGCCAAGCGGCTTTGCGGGAGACCCAGTACTTC. Protein sequence: CASSQAALRETQYF.

This clone has a handful of counts. V gene TRBV6-6 combines with J gene TRBJ2-1; weak D call: TRBD1 (6 bases). The germline gives CDR1 MNHNY, CDR2 SVGAGI (reference sequence). V was pared by 0 bases and J by 7 bases, with 16 bases between. This CDR3 has 16 amino acids. As DNA, the CDR3 is TGTGCCAGCAGTTACTCGAATCAGGGGACCAAGAATGAGCAGTTCTTC. Amino acids: CASSYSNQGTKNEQFF.

This clone was counted a single time. The rearrangement links TRBV7-3 to TRBJ1-2, with D hard to call. CDR3 length: 14 residues. The V gene lost 1 base and the J gene lost 4 bases, with 10 bases spanning the gap. Germline assignment: CDR1 SGHTA and CDR2 FQGTGA. This CDR3 is CASSLNSGFYGYTF. The CDR3 DNA sequence: TGTGCCAGCAGCTTAAACTCGGGGTTCTATGGCTACACCTTC.

The chain has TRBV11-2 and TRBJ2-1; 10 bases agree with TRBD2. Germline trimming cut 1 base from V and 8 bases from J; bases unmatched to any gene: 5. Germline values: CDR1 SGHAT, CDR2 FQNNGV. The CDR3 is 15 residues long. The CDR3 reads CASSLGGLASHEQFF. CDR3 in DNA: TGTGCCAGCAGCTTAGGGGGACTAGCGTCCCATGAGCAGTTCTTC.

V usage is TRBV30 and J usage is TRBJ2-7; TRBD2 is a possible D gene (6 bases). The CDR3 consists of 13 residues. The germline CDR1 and CDR2 sequences are GTSNPN and SVGIG (reference sequence). Deletions cut 8 bases from V and 0 bases from J, with 14 bases between. The CDR3 is CAQGRTYSYEQYF. CDR3 DNA sequence: TGTGCCCAAGGGAGGACCTACTCCTACGAGCAGTACTTC.

This clone occurred once. The chain carries TRBV18 and TRBJ1-2, with D possibly matching TRBD1 (5 bases). The CDR3 runs to 14 residues. Deletions cut 2 bases from V and 4 bases from J, with 11 bases between. Germline V gene sequence: CDR1 KGHSH, CDR2 LQKENI. Here the CDR3 reads CASSPGRGGYGYTF. Written as DNA, the CDR3 is TGTGCCAGCTCACCAGGGAGGGGAGGCTATGGCTACACCTTC. The variable domain in full, with the rest retrieved from reference TRBV18 and TRBJ1-2, is NAGVMQNPRHLVRRRGQEARLRCSPMKGHSHVYWYRQLPEEGLKFMVYLQKENIIDESGMPKERFSAEFPKEGPSILRIQQVVRGDSAAYFCASSPGRGGYGYTFGSGTRLTVV.

In DNA, the CDR3 is TGTGCCAGCACCCCTGTTACAGATACGCAGTATTTT. Protein: CASTPVTDTQYF. The chain couples TRBV9 to TRBJ2-3; D gene ambiguous. Per germline, CDR1 SGDLS and CDR2 YYNGEE. The length of the CDR3 is 12 residues. V dropped 6 bases and J dropped 3 bases, with 8 bases sitting between them.

The chain recombines TRBV6-5 with TRBJ1-1; a possible D gene is TRBD1 (6 bases). This CDR3 region has 15 residues. Trimming shortened V by 4 bases and J by 1 base, and 13 bases separated the two germline ends. The germline CDR1 and CDR2 sequences are MNHEY and SVGAGI. CDR3 in amino acids: CASSFSRTANTEAFF. CDR3 nucleotide sequence: TGTGCCAGCAGTTTTTCGCGGACAGCGAACACTGAAGCTTTCTTT.

The chain couples TRBV28 to TRBJ1-5, with 8 bases that match TRBD1. From germline, CDR1 is MDHEN and CDR2 SYDVKM. The CDR3 is made up of 13 amino acids. Unmatched junction bases numbered 4, after V lost 6 bases and J lost 6 bases. The CDR3 here is CASSRQGTQPQHF. DNA for the CDR3: TGTGCCAGCAGCCGACAGGGGACTCAGCCCCAGCATTTT. Combining the CDR3 with reference TRBV28 and TRBJ1-5 gives the whole variable domain DVKVTQSSRYLVKRTGEKVFLECVQDMDHENMFWYRQDPGLGLRLIYFSYDVKMKEKGDIPEGYSVSREKKERFSLILESASTNQTSMYLCASSRQGTQPQHFGDGTRLSIL.

The V and J genes are TRBV5-1 and TRBJ2-5; 8 bases line up with TRBD1. Germline CDR1 SGHRS, CDR2 YFSETQ. The CDR3 totals 14 residues. Trimming removed 2 bases from V and 5 bases from J; junction bases left unmatched: 5. DNA for the CDR3: TGCGCCAGCAGCTTCCTGGACAGGGAGGAGACCCAGTACTTC. Its protein product is CASSFLDREETQYF.

This clone has just a few counts. The chain is built from TRBV19 and TRBJ2-3; D remains unclear. Germline lookup yields CDR1 LNHDA and CDR2 SQIVND (reference sequence). V was cut by 4 bases and J by 0 bases, with 14 bases left in between. The CDR3 has 16 amino acids. CDR3 amino acids: CASSKRETRSTDTQYF. The CDR3 nucleotides are TGTGCCAGTAGTAAGAGAGAGACGAGGAGCACAGATACGCAGTATTTT.

The V call is TRBV27, the J call TRBJ2-1, with 9 bases aligning to TRBD2. This CDR3 comprises 16 residues. The germline CDR1 and CDR2 sequences are MNHEY and SMNVEV (reference sequence). V was clipped by 7 bases and J by 3 bases; unmatched bases: 10. The chain's CDR3 is CASKLIRTSVYNEQFF. DNA for the CDR3: TGTGCCAGCAAGCTAATCCGGACTAGCGTCTACAATGAGCAGTTCTTC.

The chain employs TRBV2 and TRBJ1-6; possible D gene TRBD1, 5 bases. Germline CDR1 is SNHLY and CDR2 is FYNNEI. Trimming took 6 bases from V and 4 from J, leaving 13 bases between them. The CDR3 length is 15 residues. The CDR3 DNA reads TGTGCCAGCAGGCCGGGGGGTCATTATAATTCACCCCTCCACTTT. Residues: CASRPGGHYNSPLHF.